The T cell receptor beta chain under discussion was sequenced for a study of CD8 T cells in ankylosing spondylitis. Broader study findings: Prior literature has documented some motif variants in synovial fluid and blood from reactive arthritis. Relatively scarce in peripheral blood, disease-linked clones were CD8+.

Using its own MiXCR run on the 5' RACE reads, TCRdb lists one record per CDR3 protein. Of around 210,000 distinct CDR3 sequences in the sample, 8.2% were seen once. Germline V CDR1 and CDR2: SGHTA, FQGNSA. Trimming took off 3 bases at V and 7 bases at J, with 16 bases between the two ends. The CDR3 has 15 residues. A word on this clonotype: Its antigen is not identified.

This clonotype originated in a female donor with ankylosing spondylitis or in good health (not recorded which). The sequenced sample was blood, either unsorted or a sorted T cell fraction (not recorded which). V is TRBV7-2 and J is TRBJ2-1; possible D gene TRBD2, 6 bases. CDR3 protein: CASSFSGMDLNEQFF. Written as DNA, the CDR3 is TGTGCCAGCAGCTTTAGCGGCATGGACCTAAATGAGCAGTTCTTC.